What follows are 2 T cell receptor beta chains derived from one specimen sequenced in a study of cytomegalovirus exposure and HLA in healthy donors. PCR used 60 Vbeta primers and 13 Jbeta primers. Sequencing used immunoSEQ multiplex PCR; TCRdb keeps in-frame clones, though not all of them. Altogether under 200,000 clones are present, about 70% being singletons, with the ten largest covering 1.8%. The sample taken for sequencing was PBMCs. These receptors all come from a woman aged 25 to 39 in good health and CMV-seronegative.

The chain carries TRBV5-1 and TRBJ1-1, with D possibly being TRBD1 (5 bases). This CDR3 comprises 14 residues. Trimming removed 0 bases at V and 5 bases at J, with 11 bases between. CDR1 is SGHRS, CDR2 YFSETQ, per germline. CDR3 bases: TGCGCCAGCAGCTTGGCTGGGGGGAGGACTGAAGCTTTCTTT. Amino acid sequence: CASSLAGGRTEAFF.

The V gene is TRBV6-1, the J gene TRBJ2-5, with D hard to call. The DNA end is a closer match to TRBJ2-7, so the J assignment may be wrong. The germline gives CDR1 MNHNS, CDR2 SASEGT. CDR3 length equals 18 residues. The CDR3 DNA reads as TGTGCCAGCAGTGCCTCTAAGTTTGCTACGGCGACTTCCCACGAGCAGTACTTC. This encodes CASSASKFATATSHEQYF.